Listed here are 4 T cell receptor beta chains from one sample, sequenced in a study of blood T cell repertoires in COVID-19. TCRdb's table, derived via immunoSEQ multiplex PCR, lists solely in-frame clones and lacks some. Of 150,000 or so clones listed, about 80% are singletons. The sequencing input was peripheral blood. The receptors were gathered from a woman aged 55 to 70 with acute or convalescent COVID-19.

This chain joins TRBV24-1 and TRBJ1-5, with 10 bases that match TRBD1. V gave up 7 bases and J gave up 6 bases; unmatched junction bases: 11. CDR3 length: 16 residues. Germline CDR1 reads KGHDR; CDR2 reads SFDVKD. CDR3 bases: TGTGCCACCAGGGTCCCACGACAGGGGGCTGGTCAGCCCCAGCATTTT. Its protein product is CATRVPRQGAGQPQHF.

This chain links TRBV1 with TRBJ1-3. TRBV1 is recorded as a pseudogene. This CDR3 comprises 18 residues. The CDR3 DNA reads TGCACCAGCAGCCAAGCTCCTAGGCCCGGGGAAGTGGCAAACACCATATATTTT. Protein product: CTSSQAPRPGEVANTIYF.

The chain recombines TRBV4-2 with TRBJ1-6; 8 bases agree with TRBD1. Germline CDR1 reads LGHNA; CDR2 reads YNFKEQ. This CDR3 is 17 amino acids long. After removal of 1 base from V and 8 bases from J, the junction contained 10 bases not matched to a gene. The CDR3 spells CASSQVPRRGPYSPLHF. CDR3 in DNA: TGTGCCAGCAGCCAAGTCCCCCGCAGGGGGCCTTATTCACCCCTCCACTTT.

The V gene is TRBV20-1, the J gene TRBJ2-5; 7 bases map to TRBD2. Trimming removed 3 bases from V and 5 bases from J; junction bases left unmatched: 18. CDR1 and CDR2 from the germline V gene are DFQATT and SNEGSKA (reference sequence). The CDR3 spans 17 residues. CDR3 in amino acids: CSASWGWEGASGETQYF. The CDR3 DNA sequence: TGCAGTGCTAGTTGGGGCTGGGAGGGAGCTTCTGGGGAGACCCAGTACTTC.